Given below is one TCR beta chain in context. What it binds is not known. This sample stems from a study of cytomegalovirus exposure and HLA in healthy donors. Though nominally healthy at sampling, donors likely had unrecorded immune exposures. General study findings and limits: Later findings reportedly placed an Asian-associated ancestry cluster below the approximately 670-donor mean for N-insertions. There were several of the most significant clusters that appeared linked to common viral pathogens in a later analysis. A later analysis showed TCR association rates differing by HLA locus, peaking at DRB1 and lowest at HLA-C.

It was with 60 Vbeta and 13 Jbeta primers that the PCR ran. Produced via immunoSEQ multiplex PCR; TCRdb's table is partial and in-frame only. The profile shows more than 100,000 clones, nearly 80% of them singletons. J was trimmed by 2 bases and V by 4 bases; bases with no gene match: 5. The length of the CDR3 is 15 residues. CDR1 is SGHNT and CDR2 is YYREEE in the germline V gene (reference sequence). The rearrangement uses TRBV5-4 and TRBJ2-1, with 8 nucleotides matching TRBD2. The sequence came from a male donor in good health and CMV-seronegative. The sample consisted of PBMCs. CDR3 bases: TGTGCCAGCAGCGTAACTAGCGGACCCTACAATGAGCAGTTCTTC. This encodes CASSVTSGPYNEQFF.